The sequence of this TCR beta chain was determined in a study of CD8+ T cells in alopecia areata. About this clone itself: Its antigen remains unknown.

Findings and limits, study-wide: Uncertain still, given a single nonresponder, is whether baseline CD8+ expansion links to response. Normal skin contains resident alphabeta T cells, and these are also sequenced in scalp samples. It was less clear whether patients shared TCRs than it was in mice, possibly because of HLA.

Noted treatment: oral pan-JAK inhibitor, 5-10 mg twice daily. V dropped 0 bases and J dropped 7 bases, with 25 bases sitting between them. From germline, CDR1 is SGHNT and CDR2 YYREEE (reference sequence). CDR3 length equals 18 residues. Reverse transcription of extracted RNA yielded cDNA, which provided the sequencing template. Sequencing was performed with immunoSEQ multiplex PCR; in TCRdb, only in-frame clones are kept and a portion is missing. Among some 190,000 clones, approximately 72% were seen once, and the ten largest hold roughly 1.2%. The J gene is TRBJ1-2, the V gene TRBV5-4; D is uncertain. The clonotype comes from a human donor with alopecia areata. The sequencing here drew on CD4+ T cells sorted from blood, taken around week 42, from a patient treated with tofacitinib. The CDR3 nucleotides read TGTGCCAGCAGCTTGGCCAGGTCTGTAGGAACCGGGCCCGGTGGCTACACCTTC. Its translation: CASSLARSVGTGPGGYTF.